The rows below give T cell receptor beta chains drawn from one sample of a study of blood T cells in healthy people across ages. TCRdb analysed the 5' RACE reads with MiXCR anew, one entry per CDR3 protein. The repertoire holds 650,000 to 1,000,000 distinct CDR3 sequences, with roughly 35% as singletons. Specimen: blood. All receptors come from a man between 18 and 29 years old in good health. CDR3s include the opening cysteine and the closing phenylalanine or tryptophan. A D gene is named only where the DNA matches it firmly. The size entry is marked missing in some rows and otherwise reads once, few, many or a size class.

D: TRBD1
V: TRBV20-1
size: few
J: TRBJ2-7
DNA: TGCAGTGCTGTTCGGGACAGCTACAATGAGCAGTACTTC
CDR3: CSAVRDSYNEQYF

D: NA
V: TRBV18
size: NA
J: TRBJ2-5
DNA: TGTGCCAGCTCAGGTTTGAGGGGCAATGAGCAGTACTTC
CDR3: CASSGLRGNEQYF

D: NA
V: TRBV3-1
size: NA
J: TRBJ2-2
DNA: TGTGCCAGCAGCGGTCGGACAGTAACCGGGGAGCTGTTTTTT
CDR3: CASSGRTVTGELFF

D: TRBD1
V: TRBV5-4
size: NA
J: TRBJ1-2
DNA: TGTGCCAGCAGCCTACGGGACAGGGGGCACCATGGCTACAACTTC
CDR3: CASSLRDRGHHGYNF

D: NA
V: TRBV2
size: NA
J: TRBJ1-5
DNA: TGTGCCAGCAAAGATGGAGGGTGGGGAGGGGGCAATCAGCCCCAGCATTTT
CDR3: CASKDGGWGGGNQPQHF

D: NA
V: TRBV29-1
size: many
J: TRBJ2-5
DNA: TGCAGCGTTGAGGAGGACATGGGGGAGACCCAGTACTTC
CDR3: CSVEEDMGETQYF

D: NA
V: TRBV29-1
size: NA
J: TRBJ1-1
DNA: TGCAGTGGCTATGTGAACACTGAAGCTTTCTTT
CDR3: CSGYVNTEAFF

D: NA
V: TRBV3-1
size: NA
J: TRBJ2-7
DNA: TGTGCCAGCAGCCAAAACCCCGGGGGGCTCTACGAGCAGTACTTC
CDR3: CASSQNPGGLYEQYF

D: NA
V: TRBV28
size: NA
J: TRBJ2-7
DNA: TGTGCCTGTTCTGGGTCTGGGGAGCAGTACTTC
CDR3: CACSGSGEQYF

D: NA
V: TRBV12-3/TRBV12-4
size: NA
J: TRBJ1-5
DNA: TGTGCCAGCAGCTTATTTGGATCCAGCAATCAGCCCCAGCATTTT
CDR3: CASSLFGSSNQPQHF

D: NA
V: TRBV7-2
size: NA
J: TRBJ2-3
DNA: TGTGCCAGCAGCCTTCAAGGGAATCCCACGGATACGCAGTATTTT
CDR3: CASSLQGNPTDTQYF

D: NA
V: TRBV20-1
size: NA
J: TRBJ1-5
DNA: TGCAGTGCCGCCGACCCGGGCTCTAATCAGCCCCAGCATTTT
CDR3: CSAADPGSNQPQHF

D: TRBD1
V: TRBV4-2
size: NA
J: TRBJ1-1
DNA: TGTGCCAGCAGTGACATGGGGCAGGGGGAAGTAGTCACTGAAGCTTTCTTT
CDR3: CASSDMGQGEVVTEAFF

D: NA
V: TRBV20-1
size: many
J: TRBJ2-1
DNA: TGCAGTGCTAGCAAGGACAGTTACAATGAGCAGTTCTTC
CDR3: CSASKDSYNEQFF

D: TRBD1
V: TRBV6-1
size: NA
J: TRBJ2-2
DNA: TGTGCCAGTGGACAGGGTAACACCGGGGAGCTGTTTTTT
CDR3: CASGQGNTGELFF

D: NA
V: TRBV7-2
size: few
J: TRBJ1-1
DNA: TGTGCCAGCAGCTTAATGCCAGGCGATGAAGCTTTCTTT
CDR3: CASSLMPGDEAFF

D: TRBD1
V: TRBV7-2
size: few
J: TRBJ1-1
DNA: TGTGCCAGCAGCCCGTCCGACAGGGAGAACACTGAAGCTTTCTTT
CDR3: CASSPSDRENTEAFF

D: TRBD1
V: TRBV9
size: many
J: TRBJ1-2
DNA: TGTGCCAGCAGCGTAGGGAGACAGGGTCTCTCCTATGGCTACACCTTC
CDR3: CASSVGRQGLSYGYTF

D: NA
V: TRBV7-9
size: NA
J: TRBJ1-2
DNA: TGTGCCAGCAGCTCGAGGGACAAATTAAACTATGACTACACCTTC
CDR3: CASSSRDKLNYDYTF

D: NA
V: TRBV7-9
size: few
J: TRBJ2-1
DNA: TGTGCCAGCAGCTTACGGAACAGGGCGGCCTATGAGCAGTTCTTC
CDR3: CASSLRNRAAYEQFF

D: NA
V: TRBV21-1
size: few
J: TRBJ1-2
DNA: TGTGCCAGCAGCAAAAGGGGACCGTCGTACTATGGCTACACCTTC
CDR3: CASSKRGPSYYGYTF

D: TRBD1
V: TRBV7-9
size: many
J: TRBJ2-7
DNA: TGTGCCAGCAGCTTAAAGGGACAGAACTACGAGCAGTACTTC
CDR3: CASSLKGQNYEQYF

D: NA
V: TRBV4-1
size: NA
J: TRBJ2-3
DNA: TGCGCCAGCAGCCACACCAGGGGTGCAGGCACAGATACACAGTATTTT
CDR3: CASSHTRGAGTDTQYF

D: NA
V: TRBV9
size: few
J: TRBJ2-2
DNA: TGTGCCAGCAGCGTAGGGGGGAAAATCAACACCGGGGAGCTGTTTTTT
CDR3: CASSVGGKINTGELFF

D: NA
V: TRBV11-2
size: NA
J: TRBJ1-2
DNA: TGTGCCAGCAGCCCCGGGTCAGGGATTAACTATGGCTACACCTTC
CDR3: CASSPGSGINYGYTF

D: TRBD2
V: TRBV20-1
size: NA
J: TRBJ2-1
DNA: TGCAGTGCTTTTGGACTAGCGGGAGGAACCTACAATGAGCGGTTCTTC
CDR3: CSAFGLAGGTYNERFF

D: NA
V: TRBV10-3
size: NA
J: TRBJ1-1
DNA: TGTGCCATCAGTGTCACAGGGAACACTGAAGCTTTCTTT
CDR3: CAISVTGNTEAFF

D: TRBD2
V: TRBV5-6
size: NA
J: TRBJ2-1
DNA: TGTGCCAGCAGTCAAAGCGGGGGGGCCGGAGGAGTATCCTACAATGAGCAGTTCTTC
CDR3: CASSQSGGAGGVSYNEQFF

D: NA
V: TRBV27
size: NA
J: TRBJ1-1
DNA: TGTGCCAGCATCCCAATGGGGTTTTCGAACACTGAAGCTTTCTTT
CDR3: CASIPMGFSNTEAFF